The source of this TCR beta chain is a study of metastatic and nonmetastatic thyroid tumors. Study-level results: Significantly higher TCR beta diversity was reportedly seen in malignant thyroid tumors than benign nodules, in blood and tumor.

How the authors handled the data: CDR3 differences across clinicopathological groups were used to build a distant-metastasis classifier for papillary thyroid cancer. TCRdb redid the clone calls on the PCR reads using MiXCR. In this record, the V and J calls reflect TCRdb's handling and not the investigators' own analysis. The sample consists of about 52,000 clones, approximately 19% of them appearing once. No patient had received any treatment before thyroid surgery. The CDR3 runs to 15 residues. Germline V gene lookup returns CDR1 SGHRS and CDR2 YFSETQ. V lost 0 bases, J lost 6 bases, and 13 bases lay in between. As to this clone: As yet, its antigen is unknown.

The V and J genes are TRBV5-1 and TRBJ1-5, with no clear D. The sequence was obtained from a female donor with papillary thyroid cancer or a benign thyroid nodule (not recorded which). Some clones in this sample may be carry-over from other donors' samples. Specimen: blood. The CDR3 bases are TGCGCCAGCAGCTTGGCCTATGGTTTAGGTCAGCCCCAGCATTTT. Translated: CASSLAYGLGQPQHF.